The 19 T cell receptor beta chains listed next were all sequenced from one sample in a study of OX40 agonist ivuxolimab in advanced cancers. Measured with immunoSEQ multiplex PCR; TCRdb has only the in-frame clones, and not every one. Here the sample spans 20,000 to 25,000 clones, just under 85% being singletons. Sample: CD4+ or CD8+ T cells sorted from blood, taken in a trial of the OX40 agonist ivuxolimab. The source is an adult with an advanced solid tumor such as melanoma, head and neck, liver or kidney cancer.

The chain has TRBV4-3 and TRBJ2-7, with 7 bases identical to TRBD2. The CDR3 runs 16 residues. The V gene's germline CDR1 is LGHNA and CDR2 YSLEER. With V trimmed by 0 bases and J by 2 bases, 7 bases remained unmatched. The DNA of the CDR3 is TGCGCCAGCAGCCAAGAAGGAAGCGGGATAGCCTACGAGCAGTACTTC. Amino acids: CASSQEGSGIAYEQYF.

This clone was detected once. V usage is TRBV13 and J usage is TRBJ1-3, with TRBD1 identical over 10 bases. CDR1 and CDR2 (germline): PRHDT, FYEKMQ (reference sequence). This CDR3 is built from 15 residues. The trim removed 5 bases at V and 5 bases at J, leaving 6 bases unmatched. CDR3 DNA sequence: TGTGCCAGCAGCGGGACAGGGGATGAAAGAAACACCATATATTTT. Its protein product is CASSGTGDERNTIYF.

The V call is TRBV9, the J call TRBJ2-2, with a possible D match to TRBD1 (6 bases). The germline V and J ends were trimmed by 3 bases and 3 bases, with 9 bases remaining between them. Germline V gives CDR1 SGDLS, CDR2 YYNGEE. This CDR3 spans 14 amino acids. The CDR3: CASSGGGDTGELFF. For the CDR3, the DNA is TGTGCCAGCAGCGGAGGGGGAGACACCGGGGAGCTGTTTTTT.

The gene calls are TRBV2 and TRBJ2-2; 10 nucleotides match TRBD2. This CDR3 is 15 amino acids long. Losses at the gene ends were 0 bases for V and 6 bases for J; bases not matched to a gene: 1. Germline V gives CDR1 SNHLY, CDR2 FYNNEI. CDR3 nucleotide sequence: TGTGCCAGCAGTGAAGCACTAGCGGGGTCCGGGGAGCTGTTTTTT. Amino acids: CASSEALAGSGELFF.

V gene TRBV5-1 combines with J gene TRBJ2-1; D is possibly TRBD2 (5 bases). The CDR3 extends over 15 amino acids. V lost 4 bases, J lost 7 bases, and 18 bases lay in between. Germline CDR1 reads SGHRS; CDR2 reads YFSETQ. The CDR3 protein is CASSADITTGNEQFF. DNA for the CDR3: TGCGCCAGCAGCGCCGATATAACAACGGGGAATGAGCAGTTCTTC.

The CDR3 protein is CASSPLFGVGAKNIQYF. The CDR3 DNA reads as TGTGCCAGCAGTCCCCTCTTTGGGGTTGGGGCCAAAAACATTCAGTACTTC. The chain is built from TRBV27 and TRBJ2-4; D call uncertain. This CDR3 spans 17 amino acids. Germline V lookup: CDR1 MNHEY, CDR2 SMNVEV (reference sequence). V shed 5 bases and J shed 1 base, with 18 bases lying between them.

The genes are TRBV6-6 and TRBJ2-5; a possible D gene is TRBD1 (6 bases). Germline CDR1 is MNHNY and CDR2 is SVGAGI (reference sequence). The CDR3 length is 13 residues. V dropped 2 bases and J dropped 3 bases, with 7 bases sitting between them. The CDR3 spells CASSYHREETQYF. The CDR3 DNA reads TGTGCCAGCAGTTACCACAGGGAAGAGACCCAGTACTTC.

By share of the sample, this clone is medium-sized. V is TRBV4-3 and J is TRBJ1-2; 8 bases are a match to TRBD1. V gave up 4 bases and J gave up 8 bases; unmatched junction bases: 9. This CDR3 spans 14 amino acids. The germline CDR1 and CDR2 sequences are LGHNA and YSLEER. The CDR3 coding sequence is TGCGCCAGCAGCCTGATCCAGGGGGCGAGCGGCTACACCTTC. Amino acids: CASSLIQGASGYTF.

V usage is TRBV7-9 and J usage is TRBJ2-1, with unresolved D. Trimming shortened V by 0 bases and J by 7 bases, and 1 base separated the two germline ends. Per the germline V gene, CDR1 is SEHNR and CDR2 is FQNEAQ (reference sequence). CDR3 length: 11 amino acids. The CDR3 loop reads CASSLANEQFF. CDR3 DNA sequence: TGTGCCAGCAGCTTAGCGAATGAGCAGTTCTTC.

For the CDR3, the DNA is TGTGCCAGCAGCCACGGGACAGATTATGAGCAGTTCTTC. It encodes CASSHGTDYEQFF. The chain uses TRBV7-3 and TRBJ2-1; TRBD1 aligns across 7 bases. Germline CDR1 and CDR2: SGHTA and FQGTGA. After removal of 5 bases from V and 8 bases from J, the junction contained 6 bases not matched to a gene. CDR3 length: 13 residues.

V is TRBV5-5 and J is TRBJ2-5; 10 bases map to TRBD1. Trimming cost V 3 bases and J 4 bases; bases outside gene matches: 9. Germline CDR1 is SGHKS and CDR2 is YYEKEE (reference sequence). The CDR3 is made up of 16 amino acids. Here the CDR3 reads CASSWLGQGRGETQYF. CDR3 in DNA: TGTGCCAGCAGCTGGCTGGGACAGGGGAGGGGAGAGACCCAGTACTTC.

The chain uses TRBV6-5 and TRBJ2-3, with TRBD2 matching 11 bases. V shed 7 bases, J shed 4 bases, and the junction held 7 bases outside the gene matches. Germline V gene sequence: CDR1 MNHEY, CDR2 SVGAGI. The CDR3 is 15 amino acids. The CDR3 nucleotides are TGTGCCAGCACCTTAGCGGGGGGGCCCGCAGATACGCAGTATTTT. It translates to CASTLAGGPADTQYF.

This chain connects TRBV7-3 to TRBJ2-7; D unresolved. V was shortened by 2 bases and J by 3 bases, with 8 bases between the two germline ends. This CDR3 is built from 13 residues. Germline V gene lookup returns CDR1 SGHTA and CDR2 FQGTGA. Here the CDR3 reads CASSLYSDYEQYF. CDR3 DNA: TGTGCCAGCAGCTTATACAGCGACTACGAGCAGTACTTC.

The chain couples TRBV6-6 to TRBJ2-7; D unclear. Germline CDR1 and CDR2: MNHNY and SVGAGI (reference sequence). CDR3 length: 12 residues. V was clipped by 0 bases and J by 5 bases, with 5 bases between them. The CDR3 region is CASSYSRHEQYF. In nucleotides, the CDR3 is TGTGCCAGCAGTTACTCGCGGCACGAGCAGTACTTC.

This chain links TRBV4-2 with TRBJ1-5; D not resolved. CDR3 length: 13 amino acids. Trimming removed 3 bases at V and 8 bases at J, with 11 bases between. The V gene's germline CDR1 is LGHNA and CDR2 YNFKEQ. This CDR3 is CASSHVGEEPQHF. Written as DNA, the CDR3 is TGTGCCAGCAGCCACGTGGGCGAGGAGCCCCAGCATTTT.

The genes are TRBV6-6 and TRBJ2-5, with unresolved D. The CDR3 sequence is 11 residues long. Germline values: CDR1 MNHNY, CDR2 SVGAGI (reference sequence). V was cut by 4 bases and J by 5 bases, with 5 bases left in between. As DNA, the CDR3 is TGTGCCAGCAGTTTAGGGGAGACCCAGTACTTC. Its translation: CASSLGETQYF.

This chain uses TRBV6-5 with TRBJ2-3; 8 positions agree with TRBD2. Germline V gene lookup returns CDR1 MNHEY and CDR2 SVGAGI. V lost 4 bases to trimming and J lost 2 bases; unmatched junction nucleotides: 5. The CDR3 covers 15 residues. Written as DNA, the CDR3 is TGTGCCAGCAGTTCAGGGACTAGTATCACAGATACGCAGTATTTT. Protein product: CASSSGTSITDTQYF.

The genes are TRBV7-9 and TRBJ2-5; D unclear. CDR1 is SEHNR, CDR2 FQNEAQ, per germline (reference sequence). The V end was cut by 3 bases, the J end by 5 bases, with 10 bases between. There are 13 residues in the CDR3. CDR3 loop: CASSLGPGETQYF. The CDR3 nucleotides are TGTGCCAGCAGCTTGGGCCCTGGGGAGACCCAGTACTTC. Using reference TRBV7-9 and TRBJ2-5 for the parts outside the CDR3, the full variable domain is DTGVSQNPRHKITKRGQNVTFRCDPISEHNRLYWYRQTLGQGPEFLTYFQNEAQLEKSRLLSDRFSAERPKGSFSTLEIQRTEQGDSAMYLCASSLGPGETQYFGPGTRLLVL.

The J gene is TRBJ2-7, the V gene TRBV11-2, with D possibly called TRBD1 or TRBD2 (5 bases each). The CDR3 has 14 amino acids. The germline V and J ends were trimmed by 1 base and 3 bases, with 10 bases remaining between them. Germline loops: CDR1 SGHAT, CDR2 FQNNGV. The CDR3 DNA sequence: TGTGCCAGCAGCTTAGCAGGGACCCACTACGAGCAGTACTTC. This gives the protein CASSLAGTHYEQYF.